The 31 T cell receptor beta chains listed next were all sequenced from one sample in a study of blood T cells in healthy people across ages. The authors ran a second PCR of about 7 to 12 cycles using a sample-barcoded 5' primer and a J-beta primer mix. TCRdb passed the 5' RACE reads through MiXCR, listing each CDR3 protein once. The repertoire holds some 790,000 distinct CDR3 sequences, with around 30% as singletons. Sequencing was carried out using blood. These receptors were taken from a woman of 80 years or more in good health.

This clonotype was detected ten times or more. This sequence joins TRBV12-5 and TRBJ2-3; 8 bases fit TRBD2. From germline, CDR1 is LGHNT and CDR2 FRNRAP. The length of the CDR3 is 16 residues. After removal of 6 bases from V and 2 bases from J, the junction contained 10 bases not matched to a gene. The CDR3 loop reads CASGTTSGTSTDTQYF. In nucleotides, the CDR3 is TGTGCTAGTGGCACTACTAGCGGCACTTCCACAGATACGCAGTATTTT.

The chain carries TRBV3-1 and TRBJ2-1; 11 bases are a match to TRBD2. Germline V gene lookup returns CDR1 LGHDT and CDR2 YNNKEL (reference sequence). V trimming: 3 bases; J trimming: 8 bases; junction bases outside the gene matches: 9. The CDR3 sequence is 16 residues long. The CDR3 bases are TGTGCCAGCAGCCACATAGCGGGAGGGGCACACCATGAGCAGTTCTTC. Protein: CASSHIAGGAHHEQFF.

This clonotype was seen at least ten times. CDR3 sequence: CASGRAGIDTEAFF. In nucleotides, the CDR3 is TGTGCCAGCGGAAGGGCAGGGATCGACACTGAAGCTTTCTTT. V usage is TRBV12-3 or TRBV12-4 and J usage is TRBJ1-1, with D tentatively TRBD1 (5 bases). The CDR3 is 14 residues long. V lost 8 bases and J lost 3, with 16 bases in between.

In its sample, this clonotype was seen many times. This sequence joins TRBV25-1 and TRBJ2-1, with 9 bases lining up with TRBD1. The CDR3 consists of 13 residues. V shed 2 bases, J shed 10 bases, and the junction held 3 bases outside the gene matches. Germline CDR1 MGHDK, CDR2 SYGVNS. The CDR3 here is CASSEHTGGEQFF. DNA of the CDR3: TGTGCCAGCAGTGAACATACAGGGGGCGAGCAGTTCTTC. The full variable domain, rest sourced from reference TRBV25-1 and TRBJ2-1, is EADIYQTPRYLVIGTGKKITLECSQTMGHDKMYWYQQDPGMELHLIHYSYGVNSTEKGDLSSESTVSRIRTEHFPLTLESARPSHTSQYLCASSEHTGGEQFFGPGTRLTVL.

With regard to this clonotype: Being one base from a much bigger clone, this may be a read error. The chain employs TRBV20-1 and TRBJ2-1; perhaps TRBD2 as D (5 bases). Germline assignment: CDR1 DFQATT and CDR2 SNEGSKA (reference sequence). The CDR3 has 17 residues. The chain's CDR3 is CNARPVKRGFPYNEQFF. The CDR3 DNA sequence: TGCAATGCTAGACCGGTTAAGAGAGGGTTCCCCTACAATGAGCAGTTCTTC.

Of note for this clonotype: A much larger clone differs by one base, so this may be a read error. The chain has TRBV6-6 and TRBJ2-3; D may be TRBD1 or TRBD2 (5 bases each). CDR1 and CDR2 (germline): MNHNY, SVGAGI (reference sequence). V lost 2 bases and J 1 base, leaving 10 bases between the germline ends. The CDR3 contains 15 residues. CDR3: CASSYRDAGTDTQYF. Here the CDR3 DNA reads TGTGCCAGCAGTTACAGGGACGCAGGCACAGATACGCAGTATTTT.

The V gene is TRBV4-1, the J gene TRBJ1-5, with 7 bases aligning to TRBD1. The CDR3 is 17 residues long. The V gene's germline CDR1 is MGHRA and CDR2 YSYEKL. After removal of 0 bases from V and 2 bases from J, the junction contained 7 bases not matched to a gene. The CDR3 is CASSQDTDREGNQPQHF. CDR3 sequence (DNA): TGCGCCAGCAGCCAAGATACTGACAGGGAAGGCAATCAGCCCCAGCATTTT.

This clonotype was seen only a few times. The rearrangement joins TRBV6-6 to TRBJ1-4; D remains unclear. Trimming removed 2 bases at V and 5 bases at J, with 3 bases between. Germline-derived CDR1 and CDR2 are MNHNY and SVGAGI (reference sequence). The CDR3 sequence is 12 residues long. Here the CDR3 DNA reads TGTGCCAGCAGTTACGCCAATGAAAAACTGTTTTTT. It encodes CASSYANEKLFF.

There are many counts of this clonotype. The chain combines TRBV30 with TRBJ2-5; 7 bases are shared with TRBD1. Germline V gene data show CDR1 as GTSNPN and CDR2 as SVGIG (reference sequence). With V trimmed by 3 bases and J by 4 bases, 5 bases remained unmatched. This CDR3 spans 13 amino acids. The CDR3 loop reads CAWSATGVETQYF. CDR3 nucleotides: TGTGCCTGGAGCGCAACAGGGGTAGAGACCCAGTACTTC. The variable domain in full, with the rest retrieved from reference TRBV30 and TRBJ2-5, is SQTIHQWPATLVQPVGSPLSLECTVEGTSNPNLYWYRQAAGRGLQLLFYSVGIGQISSEVPQNLSASRPQDRQFILSSKKLLLSDSGFYLCAWSATGVETQYFGPGTRLLVL.

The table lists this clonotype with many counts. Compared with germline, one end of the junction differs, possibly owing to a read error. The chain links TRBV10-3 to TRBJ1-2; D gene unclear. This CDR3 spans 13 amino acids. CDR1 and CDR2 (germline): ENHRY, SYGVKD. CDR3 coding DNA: TGTGCCATCAGTGAGCAGGCGGTCTATGACTACACCTTC. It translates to CAISEQAVYDYTF.

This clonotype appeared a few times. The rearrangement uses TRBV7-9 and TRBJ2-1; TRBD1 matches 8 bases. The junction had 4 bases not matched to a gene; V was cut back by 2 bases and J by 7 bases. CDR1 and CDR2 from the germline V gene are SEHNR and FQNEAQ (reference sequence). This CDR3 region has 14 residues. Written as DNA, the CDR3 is TGTGCCAGCAGCTTACAGGGGGCGCGGAATGAGCAGTTCTTC. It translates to CASSLQGARNEQFF.

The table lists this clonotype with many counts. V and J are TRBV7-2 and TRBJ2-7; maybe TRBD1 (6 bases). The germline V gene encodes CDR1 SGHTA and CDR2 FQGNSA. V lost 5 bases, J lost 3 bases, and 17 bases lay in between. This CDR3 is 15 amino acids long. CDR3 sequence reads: CASSRPSGVGYEQYF. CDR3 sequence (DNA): TGTGCCAGCAGCAGACCGTCAGGGGTGGGCTACGAGCAGTACTTC.

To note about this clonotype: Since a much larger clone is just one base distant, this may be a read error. The DNA for the CDR3 is TGTGCCAGCAGCGAAGGGGGGGCTCAGCAGTACTTC. Its protein product is CASSEGGAQQYF. The chain joins TRBV21-1 to TRBJ2-7; the D call of TRBD1 is as the table states it, not checked on the DNA. TRBV21-1 is shown as a pseudogene. The length of the CDR3 is 12 residues.

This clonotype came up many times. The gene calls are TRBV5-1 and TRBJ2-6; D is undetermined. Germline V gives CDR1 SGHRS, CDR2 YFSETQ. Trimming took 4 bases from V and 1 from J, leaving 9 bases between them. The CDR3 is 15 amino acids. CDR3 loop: CASSMEGSGANVLTF. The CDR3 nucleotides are TGCGCCAGCAGCATGGAAGGTTCTGGGGCCAACGTCCTGACTTTC.

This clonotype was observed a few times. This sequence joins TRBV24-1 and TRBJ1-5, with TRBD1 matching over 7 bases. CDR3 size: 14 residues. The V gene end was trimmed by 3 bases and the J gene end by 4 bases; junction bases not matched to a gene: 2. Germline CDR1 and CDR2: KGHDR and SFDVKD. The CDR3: CATSDAGQNQPQHF. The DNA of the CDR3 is TGTGCCACCAGTGATGCGGGACAGAATCAGCCCCAGCATTTT.

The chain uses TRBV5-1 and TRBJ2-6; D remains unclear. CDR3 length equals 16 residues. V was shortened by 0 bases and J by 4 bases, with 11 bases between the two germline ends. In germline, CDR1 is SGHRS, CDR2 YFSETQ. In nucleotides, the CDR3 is TGCGCCAGCAGCTTGGTGGGGTTCTCCGGGGCCAACGTCCTGACTTTC. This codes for CASSLVGFSGANVLTF.

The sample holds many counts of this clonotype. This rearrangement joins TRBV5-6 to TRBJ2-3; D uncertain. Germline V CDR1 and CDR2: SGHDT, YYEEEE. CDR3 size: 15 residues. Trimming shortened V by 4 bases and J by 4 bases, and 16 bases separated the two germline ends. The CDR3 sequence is CASSGSLKPADTQYF. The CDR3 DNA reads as TGTGCCAGCAGCGGGTCGCTCAAACCCGCAGATACGCAGTATTTT.

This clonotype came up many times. The CDR3 DNA reads as TGTGCCAGCAGCCAAGATTGGGACAGGATTAATTCACCCCTCCACTTT. This encodes CASSQDWDRINSPLHF. The rearrangement joins TRBV3-1 to TRBJ1-6, with 8 bases fitting TRBD1. The CDR3 has 16 amino acids. Germline CDR1 is LGHDT and CDR2 is YNNKEL (reference sequence). V was clipped by 0 bases and J by 6 bases; unmatched bases: 4.

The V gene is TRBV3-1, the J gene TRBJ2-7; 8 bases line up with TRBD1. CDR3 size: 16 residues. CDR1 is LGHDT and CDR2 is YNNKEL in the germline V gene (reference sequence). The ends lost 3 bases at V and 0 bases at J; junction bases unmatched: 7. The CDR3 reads CASSQSDRGRSYEQYF. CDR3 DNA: TGTGCCAGCAGCCAGTCTGACAGGGGACGCTCCTACGAGCAGTACTTC.

The CDR3, as DNA: TGTGCCAGCAGTGTAGGTTGGGACACTGAAGCTTTCTTT. Translating it yields CASSVGWDTEAFF. V usage is TRBV6-6 and J usage is TRBJ1-1; D unresolved. The V end was cut by 5 bases, the J end by 3 bases, with 10 bases between. CDR3 length equals 13 residues. From germline, CDR1 is MNHNY and CDR2 SVGAGI (reference sequence).

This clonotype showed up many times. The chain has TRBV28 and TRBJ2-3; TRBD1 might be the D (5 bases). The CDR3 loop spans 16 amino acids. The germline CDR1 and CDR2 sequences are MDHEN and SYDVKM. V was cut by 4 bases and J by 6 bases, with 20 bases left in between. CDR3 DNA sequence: TGTGCCAGCAGTTCATATGAGGTCCCAGGGTTCGATACGCAGTATTTT. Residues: CASSSYEVPGFDTQYF.

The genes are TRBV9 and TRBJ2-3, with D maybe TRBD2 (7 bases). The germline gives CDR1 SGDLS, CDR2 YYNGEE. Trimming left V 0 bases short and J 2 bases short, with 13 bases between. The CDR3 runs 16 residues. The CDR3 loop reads CASSVGGGATTDTQYF. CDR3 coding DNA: TGTGCCAGCAGCGTAGGGGGGGGGGCCACCACAGATACGCAGTATTTT.

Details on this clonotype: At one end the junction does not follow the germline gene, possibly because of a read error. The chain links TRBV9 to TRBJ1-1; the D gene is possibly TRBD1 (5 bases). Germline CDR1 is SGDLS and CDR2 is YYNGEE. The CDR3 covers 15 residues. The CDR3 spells CAGSLSWVGVTEAFF. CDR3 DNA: TGTGCCGGCAGCCTAAGCTGGGTAGGGGTCACTGAAGCTTTCTTT.

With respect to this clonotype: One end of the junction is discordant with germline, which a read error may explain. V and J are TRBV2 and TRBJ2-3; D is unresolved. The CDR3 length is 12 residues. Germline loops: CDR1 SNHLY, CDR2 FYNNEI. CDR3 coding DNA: TGTGCCGGCAGTGGGGACACAGATACGCAGTATTTT. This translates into CAGSGDTDTQYF. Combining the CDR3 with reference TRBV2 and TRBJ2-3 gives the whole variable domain EPEVTQTPSHQVTQMGQEVILRCVPISNHLYFYWYRQILGQKVEFLVSFYNNEISEKSEIFDDQFSVERPDGSNFTLKIRSTKLEDSAMYFCAGSGDTDTQYFGPGTRLTVL.

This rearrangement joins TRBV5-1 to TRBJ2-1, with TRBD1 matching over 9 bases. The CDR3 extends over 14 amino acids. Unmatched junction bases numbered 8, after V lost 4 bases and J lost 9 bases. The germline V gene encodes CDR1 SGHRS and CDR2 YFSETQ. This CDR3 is CASSPRDRVGEQFF. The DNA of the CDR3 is TGCGCCAGCAGCCCCCGGGACAGGGTAGGTGAGCAGTTCTTC.

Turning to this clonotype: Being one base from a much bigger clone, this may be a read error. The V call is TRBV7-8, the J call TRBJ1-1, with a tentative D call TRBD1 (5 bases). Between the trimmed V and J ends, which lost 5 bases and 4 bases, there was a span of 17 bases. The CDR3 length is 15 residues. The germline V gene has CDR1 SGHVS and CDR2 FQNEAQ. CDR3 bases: TGTGCCAGCAGCCCCCGAGGGGATGAGGTCACTGAAGCTTTCTTT. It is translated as CASSPRGDEVTEAFF.

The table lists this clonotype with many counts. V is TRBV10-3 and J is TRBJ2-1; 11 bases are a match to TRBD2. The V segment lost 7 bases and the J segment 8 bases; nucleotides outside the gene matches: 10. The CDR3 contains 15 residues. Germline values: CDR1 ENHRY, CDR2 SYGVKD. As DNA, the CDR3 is TGTGCCATCAAGACGACTAGCGGGATTGTGGATGAGCAGTTCTTC. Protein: CAIKTTSGIVDEQFF.

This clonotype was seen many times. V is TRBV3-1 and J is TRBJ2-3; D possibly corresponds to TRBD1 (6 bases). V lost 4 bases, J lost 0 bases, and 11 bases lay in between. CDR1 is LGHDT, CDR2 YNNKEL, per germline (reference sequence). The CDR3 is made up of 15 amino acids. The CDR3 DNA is TGTGCCAGCAGCCGGGCAGGGGTCAGCACAGATACGCAGTATTTT. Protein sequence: CASSRAGVSTDTQYF.

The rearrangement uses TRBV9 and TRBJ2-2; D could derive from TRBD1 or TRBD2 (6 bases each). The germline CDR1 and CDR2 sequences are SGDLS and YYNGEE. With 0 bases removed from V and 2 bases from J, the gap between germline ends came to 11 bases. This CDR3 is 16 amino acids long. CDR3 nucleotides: TGTGCCAGCAGCGTAGAGGGGGGCCGAAACACCGGGGAGCTGTTTTTT. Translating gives CASSVEGGRNTGELFF.

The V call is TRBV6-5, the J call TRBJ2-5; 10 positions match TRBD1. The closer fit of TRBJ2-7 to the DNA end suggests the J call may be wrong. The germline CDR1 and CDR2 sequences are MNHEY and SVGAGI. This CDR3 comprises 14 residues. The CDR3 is CASSPSGTGDEQYF. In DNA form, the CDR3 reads TGTGCCAGCAGTCCCTCCGGGACAGGGGACGAGCAGTACTTC.

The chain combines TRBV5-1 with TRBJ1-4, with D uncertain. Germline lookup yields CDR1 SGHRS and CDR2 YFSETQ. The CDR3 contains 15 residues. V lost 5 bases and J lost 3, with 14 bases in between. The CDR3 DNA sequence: TGCGCCAGCAGGACTGGGGTGGCCTCTAATGAAAAACTGTTTTTT. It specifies CASRTGVASNEKLFF. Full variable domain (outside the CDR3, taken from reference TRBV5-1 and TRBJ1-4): KAGVTQTPRYLIKTRGQQVTLSCSPISGHRSVSWYQQTPGQGLQFLFEYFSETQRNKGNFPGRFSGRQFSNSRSEMNVSTLELGDSALYLCASRTGVASNEKLFFGSGTQLSVL.